This entry is about one TCR beta chain. The clone's antigen remains unknown. No clone much larger than this one lies a single base away; base qualities are absent. V loses 6 bases, J loses 0 bases, and the germline ends lie 24 bases apart. From cysteine to phenylalanine, the CDR3 is 18 amino acids long. The kept DNA is CDR3 alone, 54 bases in frame from the first base. The germline V gene (reference sequence) specifies SGHNT as CDR1 and YYREEE as CDR2. The protocol used for the library was the immunoSEQ multiplex PCR assay. On the study's bioinformatics: To diagnose cytomegalovirus status from the catalog of TCR beta chain sequences, a statistical classification framework was built. TCRdb obtained this table from immuneACCESS and retained in-frame rearrangements with V and J assigned. These tables miss some clones; where compared with another copy, unresolved V genes account for less than half of the shortfall, and the remainder is unexplained. The V and J calls and clone size were taken over from that table, and D and trimming were inferred from the DNA. The sample has 100,000 to 150,000 clones on record, about 96% of them singletons. Clones ranked in the top ten supply 1.5% to 2% of the sample.

The data derive from a study of cytomegalovirus exposure and HLA in healthy donors (dated by TCRdb to 2015 to 2018). Concerning the study at large: The 700 or so repertoires of the first cohort and the roughly 110 validation repertoires were produced on the same platform, according to a later analysis. A separate validation cohort of about 110 different subjects was used in addition to the roughly 640-subject first cohort. To predict cytomegalovirus infection status, the study brought together high-throughput TCR immunosequencing, statistical association of individual TCRs with disease status, and machine learning. The study was designed to test whether signatures of past pathogen exposure could be identified by cataloging public T cell receptors.

Results the study describes overall, beyond this receptor: A later analysis found that TCRs clustered in the first cohort also tended to co-occur in the 120 validation repertoires, with approximately 93% of cluster scores above 0. The authors suggested that the approach could potentially be extended to other disease states and immunological phenotypes. The classifier was reported to diagnose cytomegalovirus status with high specificity and sensitivity in both the original cohort and the validation cohort. The study listed approximately 150 TCR beta chains as associated with cytomegalovirus. A few of the identified cytomegalovirus-associated TCR beta chains were confirmed in vitro to be specific for cytomegalovirus antigens. A later analysis lacked HLA typing for the validation cohort, so it scored co-occurrence in that cohort across all 110 or so repertoires. Most TCR sequences were seen in very few donors, while some public TCRs were found in many individuals.

Donors formed part of the validation cohort, which comprised about 130 subjects and was distinct from the first cohort of 666 subjects. This TCR derives from a man aged 18 to 30 in good health and CMV-seronegative. This sequence uses TRBV5-4 and TRBJ1-2; the D gene is perhaps TRBD1, on 6 matching bases. The sequenced material came from PBMCs. The sequence in DNA is TGTGCCAGCAACATGATGAGGGGGACGTACTTAGCTAACTATGGCTACACCTTC. Translated, it gives CASNMMRGTYLANYGYTF.